These T cell receptor beta chains were read from a single sample in a study of identical twins. TCRdb itself ran the 5' RACE reads through MiXCR, one entry per CDR3 protein. This table holds about 700,000 distinct CDR3 sequences, around 8.3% found once. These same records also appear under a second study, on yellow fever vaccine responses in identical twins.

Sequencing was performed on PBMCs. The receptors were gathered from a woman younger than 30 in good health. The CDR3 runs from the conserved cysteine through the conserved F or W. The D gene is left open where the match is weak.

v_call: TRBV2
j_call: TRBJ2-7
d_call: -
cdr3_aa: CASSWQGTHEQYF

v_call: TRBV5-6
j_call: TRBJ2-1
d_call: -
cdr3_aa: CASSPGKLGDEQFF

v_call: TRBV11-2
j_call: TRBJ2-6
d_call: -
cdr3_aa: CASSLVGTPNSGANVLTF

v_call: TRBV20-1
j_call: TRBJ2-7
d_call: -
cdr3_aa: CSASKYGSSYEQYF

v_call: TRBV10-2
j_call: TRBJ2-1
d_call: TRBD1
cdr3_aa: CATKTGGLNEQFF

v_call: TRBV29-1
j_call: TRBJ2-7
d_call: -
cdr3_aa: CSVDFPDSYEQYF

v_call: TRBV3-1
j_call: TRBJ2-2
d_call: TRBD1
cdr3_aa: CASSRTGRGELFF

v_call: TRBV7-2
j_call: TRBJ2-1
d_call: TRBD2
cdr3_aa: CASSFPASGGYDSYNEQFF

v_call: TRBV7-9
j_call: TRBJ1-1
d_call: -
cdr3_aa: CASSFSGAGAEAFF

v_call: TRBV7-2
j_call: TRBJ2-1
d_call: TRBD2
cdr3_aa: CASKTSGMENEQFF

v_call: TRBV28
j_call: TRBJ1-6
d_call: -
cdr3_aa: CASSFASSYNSPLHF

v_call: TRBV7-2
j_call: TRBJ2-3
d_call: TRBD2
cdr3_aa: CASRSGGGTDTQYF

v_call: TRBV3-1
j_call: TRBJ2-7
d_call: TRBD2
cdr3_aa: CASSHDGTSGNYEQYF

v_call: TRBV6-2/TRBV6-3
j_call: TRBJ2-1
d_call: TRBD2
cdr3_aa: CASSYTSGGNEQFF

v_call: TRBV5-1
j_call: TRBJ2-7
d_call: TRBD2
cdr3_aa: CASSSKRGGSVEQYF

v_call: TRBV20-1
j_call: TRBJ2-1
d_call: TRBD2
cdr3_aa: CSARTSGGPSSYNEQFF

v_call: TRBV25-1
j_call: TRBJ2-1
d_call: TRBD1
cdr3_aa: CASRRTGKSYNEQFF

v_call: TRBV25-1
j_call: TRBJ2-7
d_call: -
cdr3_aa: CASREAGSGGEQYF

v_call: TRBV20-1
j_call: TRBJ2-7
d_call: -
cdr3_aa: CSAYRGYEQYF

v_call: TRBV6-2/TRBV6-3
j_call: TRBJ2-1
d_call: -
cdr3_aa: CASGKWGSIGNEQFF

v_call: TRBV20-1
j_call: TRBJ2-7
d_call: -
cdr3_aa: CSATHGVRSYEQYF

v_call: TRBV3-1
j_call: TRBJ2-3
d_call: TRBD2
cdr3_aa: CASSQERDPGEEAQYF

v_call: TRBV6-5
j_call: TRBJ1-5
d_call: -
cdr3_aa: CASSYAAGQPQHF

v_call: TRBV12-3/TRBV12-4
j_call: TRBJ2-5
d_call: -
cdr3_aa: CASSEGFRGETQYF

v_call: TRBV7-2
j_call: TRBJ2-2
d_call: -
cdr3_aa: CASSLGPGQNTGELFF

v_call: TRBV29-1
j_call: TRBJ1-1
d_call: -
cdr3_aa: CSVSPGGPTEAFF

v_call: TRBV28
j_call: TRBJ2-7
d_call: TRBD2
cdr3_aa: CASSFSGGLAGAGSYEQYF

v_call: TRBV12-3/TRBV12-4
j_call: TRBJ2-5
d_call: -
cdr3_aa: CASGAVRGVGETQYF

v_call: TRBV7-2
j_call: TRBJ2-2
d_call: -
cdr3_aa: CASSFFPGISSGELFF

v_call: TRBV27
j_call: TRBJ2-7
d_call: TRBD1
cdr3_aa: CASSPSPTGGAYEQYF

v_call: TRBV4-2
j_call: TRBJ2-3
d_call: -
cdr3_aa: CASSPSEWDTQYF

v_call: TRBV10-2
j_call: TRBJ1-4
d_call: -
cdr3_aa: CATRGRGEGEKLFF

v_call: TRBV20-1
j_call: TRBJ2-7
d_call: -
cdr3_aa: CSARSRERPFSYEQYF

v_call: TRBV4-1
j_call: TRBJ2-1
d_call: TRBD2
cdr3_aa: CASSPVQGIVRLADYNEQFF

v_call: TRBV29-1
j_call: TRBJ2-5
d_call: TRBD2
cdr3_aa: CSVLADWYQETQYF

v_call: TRBV5-1
j_call: TRBJ2-5
d_call: -
cdr3_aa: CASSFPGQETQYF

v_call: TRBV6-1
j_call: TRBJ2-1
d_call: -
cdr3_aa: CASRRDATYNEQFF

v_call: TRBV15
j_call: TRBJ2-3
d_call: TRBD2
cdr3_aa: CATSEGLAGGDTQYF

v_call: TRBV12-3/TRBV12-4
j_call: TRBJ2-3
d_call: TRBD2
cdr3_aa: CASSLSLAGGFTDTQYF

v_call: TRBV29-1
j_call: TRBJ2-3
d_call: TRBD1
cdr3_aa: CSGRQGADTQYF

v_call: TRBV6-5
j_call: TRBJ2-1
d_call: TRBD1
cdr3_aa: CASSYSGTGGAGSYNEQFF

v_call: TRBV12-3/TRBV12-4
j_call: TRBJ2-3
d_call: -
cdr3_aa: CASSGLGSTSTDTQYF